This TCR beta chain was obtained from a study of cytotoxic CD8 clonotypes in ibrutinib-treated CLL (dated by TCRdb to 2020 to 2023). Regarding the complete study: In this cohort, more than 14 patients were treatment-naive and roughly 10 were relapsed/refractory, while approximately 18 had unmutated IGHV. Cryopreserved peripheral blood mononuclear cells were obtained prior to treatment, at the time of response, and at either disease progression or sustained remission. The response samples were drawn at a median of around eleven months into treatment, with a range of about 6 to 36 months. Partial responses were observed in 24 patients and complete responses in 2; after a median follow-up of 68 months, remission was maintained in about 15 patients and progression was observed in 12. Every sample from remission and from progressive disease was obtained while the patients were still on ibrutinib. On average, each sample yielded about 260,000 productive templates and 85,000 to 95,000 productive rearrangements. Of the 70 to 100 people in the trial, some 28 had longitudinal samples available. General findings and caveats noted by the study authors: Public clonotypes were rare and either shrank or stayed stable during treatment, and the rise in clonality at ibrutinib response reflected expansion of private clonotypes. At ibrutinib response clonality went up, during sustained remission it held steady, and at progression it dropped back toward baseline. Baseline clonality was found to be higher than that of age-matched healthy donors and was strongly correlated with circulating CD8+ T-cell counts. Lymph node repertoires were not examined, and the timing of sampling was not matched between patients in sustained remission and those whose disease progressed.

The label giving this sample's time point can be read as: roughly 25 months on ibrutinib. For TCR beta library preparation, 2 to 2.5 micrograms of genomic DNA were isolated from cryopreserved PBMCs. Longitudinal blood samples from CLL patients receiving ibrutinib monotherapy were subjected to high-throughput TCR beta sequencing. The patients took part in an open-label, single-center phase 2 trial of ibrutinib monotherapy. Concerning this clone: Its specific antigen is unknown. Per-base quality was not reported, and no clone a single base away is much larger than it.

The goal of deep resolution MiSeq sequencing was a depth between 1 in 1 million and 1 in 200,000 T cells, and coverage averaged 10x per clonotype. The immunoSEQ hsTCRB Kit was used to generate TCR beta libraries. The published analysis was carried out like this. Data were analyzed with ImmunoSEQ Data Assistant and ImmunoSEQ Analyzer, with V, D and J genes assigned per IMGT definitions. Clonality, which ranges from 0 to 1, was calculated by subtracting the normalized Shannon entropy of productive rearrangement frequencies from one. Public clonotype analysis was restricted to overrepresented clonotypes comprising at least 0.05% of each patient's repertoire. Repertoires from about a dozen age-matched healthy donors in immuneACCESS were used as clonality controls. TCRdb re-hosts the immuneACCESS table, in-frame sequences only. Its copies lack some clones; in the studies checked, an unresolved V gene accounts for under half of them, and the cause for the rest is not known. Clone size and V and J calls were adopted from that table, with D and trimming inferred from the DNA. Across this sample there are 90,000 to 150,000 clones, with 45% to 65% seen only once. Around 37% of the sample comes from the top ten.

Material: PBMCs, obtained after 24 months of ibrutinib treatment. This clonotype was obtained from a human donor with chronic lymphocytic leukemia.

The CDR3 region: CASSQGRATRGNTIYF. Read as DNA, the sequence is TGTGCCAGCAGTCAGGGACGCGCTACGCGTGGAAACACCATATATTTT. The chain joins TRBV27 to TRBJ1-3, and TRBD1 may be the D gene, going by 5 matching bases. The CDR3 has 16 amino acids, counting the end cysteine and phenylalanine. Only the CDR3 DNA stays, 48 bases, in frame from base 1. Relative to germline, V is 5 bases shorter and J is 3 bases shorter, with 17 bases between their ends. CDR1 MNHEY and CDR2 SMNVEV are derived from the germline V gene (reference sequence).